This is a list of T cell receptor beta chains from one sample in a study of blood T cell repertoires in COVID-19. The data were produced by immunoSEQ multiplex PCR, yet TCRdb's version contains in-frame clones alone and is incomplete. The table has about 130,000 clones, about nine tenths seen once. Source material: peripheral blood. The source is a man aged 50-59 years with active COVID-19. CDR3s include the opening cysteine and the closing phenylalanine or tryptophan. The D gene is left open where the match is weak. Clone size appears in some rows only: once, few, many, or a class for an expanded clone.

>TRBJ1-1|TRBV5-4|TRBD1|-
CASSLRQGGNTEAFF
TGTGCCAGCAGCTTGAGGCAGGGGGGGAACACTGAAGCTTTCTTT
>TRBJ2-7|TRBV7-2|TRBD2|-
CASSQTRAGGTIGQYF
TGTGCCAGCAGCCAAACCCGCGCGGGGGGTACTATAGGGCAGTACTTC
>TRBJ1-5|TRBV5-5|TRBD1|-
CASSVRGVQVDQPQHF
TGTGCCAGCAGCGTCAGGGGGGTCCAGGTAGATCAGCCCCAGCATTTT
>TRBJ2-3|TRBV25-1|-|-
CASSVSFGTDTQYF
TGTGCCAGCAGTGTGAGTTTCGGCACAGATACGCAGTATTTT
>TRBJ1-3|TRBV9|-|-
CASSVATGAGNTIYF
TGTGCCAGCAGCGTAGCTACGGGGGCTGGAAACACCATATATTTT
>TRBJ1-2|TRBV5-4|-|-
CASSERTVTGYTF
TGTGCCAGCAGCGAGAGGACAGTAACGGGCTACACCTTC
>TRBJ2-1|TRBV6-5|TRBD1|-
CASRQGAMDNEQFF
TGTGCCAGCAGACAGGGGGCGATGGACAATGAGCAGTTCTTC
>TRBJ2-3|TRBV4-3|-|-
CASSQEPPVGRTDTQYF
TGCGCCAGCAGCCAAGAGCCCCCGGTGGGGCGCACAGATACGCAGTATTTT
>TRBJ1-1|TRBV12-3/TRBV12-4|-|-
CASSLQSEAFF
TGTGCCAGCAGTTTACAGTCTGAAGCTTTCTTT
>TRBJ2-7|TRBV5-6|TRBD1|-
CASSALGQGITYEQYF
TGTGCCAGCAGCGCCCTAGGACAGGGGATAACCTACGAGCAGTACTTC
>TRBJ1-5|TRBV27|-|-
CASSHLRGGSNQPQHF
TGTGCCAGCAGTCACTTACGAGGTGGAAGCAATCAGCCCCAGCATTTT
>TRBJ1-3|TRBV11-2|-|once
CASRAGVRSGNTIYF
TGTGCCAGCAGGGCAGGGGTTCGCTCTGGAAACACCATATATTTT
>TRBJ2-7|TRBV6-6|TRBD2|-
CASTHPGLPAYEQYF
TGTGCCAGCACTCACCCGGGACTACCAGCCTACGAGCAGTACTTC
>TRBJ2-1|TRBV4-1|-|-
CASSQDRLNEQFF
TGCGCCAGCAGCCAAGACAGACTCAATGAGCAGTTCTTC
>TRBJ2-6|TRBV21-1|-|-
CASSKGAGQEHASGANVLTF
TGTGCCAGCAGCAAAGGGGCGGGGCAGGAGCATGCGTCTGGGGCCAACGTCCTGACTTTC
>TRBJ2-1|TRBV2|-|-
CASSVIRENEQFF
TGTGCCAGCAGTGTAATAAGGGAGAATGAGCAGTTCTTC
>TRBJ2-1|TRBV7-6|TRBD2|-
CASSSSGGAPYNEQFF
TGTGCCAGCAGCTCTAGCGGGGGGGCTCCCTACAATGAGCAGTTCTTC
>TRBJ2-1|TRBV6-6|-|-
CASSSQTGAFYNEQFF
TGTGCCAGCAGTTCTCAGACAGGAGCTTTCTACAATGAGCAGTTCTTC
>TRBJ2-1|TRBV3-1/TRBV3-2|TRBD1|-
CASSPRQGNEQFF
TGTGCCAGCAGCCCCCGACAGGGTAATGAGCAGTTCTTC
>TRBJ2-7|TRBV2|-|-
CASTMTRNYEQYF
TGTGCCAGCACTATGACACGGAACTACGAGCAGTACTTC
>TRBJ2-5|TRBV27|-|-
CASSFVGRRETQYF
TGTGCCAGCAGTTTCGTTGGCCGCCGAGAGACCCAGTACTTC
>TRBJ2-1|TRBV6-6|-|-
CASSYSRYNEQFF
TGTGCCAGCAGTTATTCCCGTTACAATGAGCAGTTCTTC
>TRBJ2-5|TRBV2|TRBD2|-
CASSESWRGGMEETQYF
TGTGCCAGCAGTGAATCGTGGCGGGGGGGCATGGAAGAGACCCAGTACTTC
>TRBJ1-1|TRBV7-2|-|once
CASSTYKTAGTEAFF
TGTGCCAGCAGCACTTACAAGACAGCTGGGACTGAAGCTTTCTTT
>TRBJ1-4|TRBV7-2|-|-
CASSLWENEKLFF
TGTGCCAGCAGCTTATGGGAGAATGAAAAACTGTTTTTT
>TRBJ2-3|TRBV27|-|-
CASSLETRGDTQYF
TGTGCCAGCAGTTTAGAGACTAGGGGAGATACGCAGTATTTT
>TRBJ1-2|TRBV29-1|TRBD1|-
CSVLGQGDYGYTF
TGCAGCGTGCTCGGACAGGGGGACTATGGCTACACCTTC
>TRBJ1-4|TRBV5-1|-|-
CASSLESPTNEKLFF
TGCGCCAGCAGCTTAGAGTCACCAACTAATGAAAAACTGTTTTTT
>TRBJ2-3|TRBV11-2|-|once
CASSSGGVTQYF
TGTGCCAGCAGCTCCGGAGGAGTTACGCAGTATTTT
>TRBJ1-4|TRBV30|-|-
CAWVPTGRNEKLFF
TGTGCCTGGGTACCGACAGGTCGTAATGAAAAACTGTTTTTT
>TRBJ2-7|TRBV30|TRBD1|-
CALGTGLFYEQYF
TGTGCCTTGGGGACAGGGCTTTTCTACGAGCAGTACTTC
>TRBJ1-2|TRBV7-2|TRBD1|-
CASSSGTASGGYTF
TGTGCCAGCAGCTCCGGGACAGCCTCGGGTGGCTACACCTTC
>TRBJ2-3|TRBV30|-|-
CAWSRFSGEGDTQYF
TGTGCCTGGAGTCGATTTAGCGGTGAGGGAGATACGCAGTATTTT
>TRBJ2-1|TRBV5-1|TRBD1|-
CASSLGVTGGSYNEQFF
TGCGCCAGCAGCTTGGGGGTGACAGGGGGCTCCTACAATGAGCAGTTCTTC
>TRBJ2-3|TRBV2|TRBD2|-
CASSRWTSGVGTDTQYF
TGTGCCAGCAGTCGGTGGACTAGCGGGGTTGGCACAGATACGCAGTATTTT
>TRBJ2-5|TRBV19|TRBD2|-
CASSMGTSPETQYF
TGTGCCAGTAGTATGGGGACTAGCCCAGAGACCCAGTACTTC
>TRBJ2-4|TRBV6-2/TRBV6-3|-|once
CASSLDTKNIQYF
TGTGCCAGCAGTTTAGATACCAAAAACATTCAGTACTTC
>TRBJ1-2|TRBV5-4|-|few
CASSPIHSNYGYTF
TGTGCCAGCAGTCCGATTCACTCTAACTATGGCTACACCTTC
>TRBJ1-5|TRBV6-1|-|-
CASSEYRVGSNQPQHF
TGTGCCAGCAGTGAGTACAGGGTGGGTAGCAATCAGCCCCAGCATTTT
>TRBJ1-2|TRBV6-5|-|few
CASSPPGTSNYGYTF
TGTGCCAGCAGTCCTCCAGGGACATCTAACTATGGCTACACCTTC
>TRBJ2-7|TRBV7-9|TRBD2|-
CASSLVYGEREGGYEQYF
TGTGCCAGCAGCTTAGTTTACGGTGAAAGGGAGGGAGGTTACGAGCAGTACTTC
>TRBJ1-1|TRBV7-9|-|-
CASSLVGGYTEAFF
TGTGCCAGCAGCTTAGTGGGGGGTTATACTGAAGCTTTCTTT
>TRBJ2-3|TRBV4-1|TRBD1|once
CASSQPLRGTDTQYF
TGCGCCAGCAGCCAGCCCCTCAGGGGGACAGATACGCAGTATTTT
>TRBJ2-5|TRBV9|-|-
CASSSEETQYF
TGTGCCAGCAGCTCCGAAGAGACCCAGTACTTC
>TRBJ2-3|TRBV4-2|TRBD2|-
CASSQGVAGATTQYF
TGTGCCAGCAGCCAAGGAGTAGCGGGGGCCACGACGCAGTATTTT
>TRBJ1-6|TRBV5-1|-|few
CASSTGDTNNSPLHF
TGCGCCAGCAGCACCGGGGACACCAATAATTCACCCCTCCACTTT
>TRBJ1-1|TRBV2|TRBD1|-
CASSGDREDCEAFF
TGTGCCAGCAGTGGGGACAGGGAGGATTGTGAAGCTTTCTTT
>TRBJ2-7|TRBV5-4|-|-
CASSLNRGGNEQYF
TGTGCCAGCAGCTTAAACAGGGGAGGTAACGAGCAGTACTTC
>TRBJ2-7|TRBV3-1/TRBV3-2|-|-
CASSQTTTPSYEQYF
TGTGCCAGCAGCCAAACCACGACACCTTCCTACGAGCAGTACTTC